Each of the 21 T cell receptor beta chains below was sequenced from the same sample in a study of CD8+ T cells in alopecia areata (dated by TCRdb to about 2018). The sample's time point label, decoded: baseline before oral tofacitinib. Library construction relied on the immunoSEQ multiplex PCR assay. For TCR sequencing, RNA was extracted from every sample and reverse transcribed into cDNA to serve as template. In TCRdb, the immuneACCESS table is reduced to in-frame sequences with V and J assigned. These tables do not hold every clone; where another copy was compared, an unresolved V gene accounts for under half, and the others remain unexplained. The sample profile shows 200,000 or so clones; 57% of them were found once. Clones ranked in the top ten supply over 0.4% of the sample. The sequenced sample was CD4+ T cells sorted from blood, obtained at week 0. These receptors came from a human donor with alopecia areata.

This chain uses TRBV7-6 with TRBJ2-5; unclear D gene. V gave up 0 bases and J gave up 4 bases, with 9 bases separating them. The CDR3 loop spans 14 amino acids. In germline, CDR1 is SGHVS, CDR2 FNYEAQ. CDR3 loop: CASSLAPRAETQYF. The CDR3 DNA sequence: TGTGCCAGCAGCTTAGCCCCACGGGCAGAGACCCAGTACTTC.

The V gene is TRBV1, the J gene TRBJ2-2; TRBD2, as called in the table, went unchecked against the DNA. TRBV1 is shown as a pseudogene. This CDR3 is 17 amino acids long. The CDR3 nucleotides read TGCACCAGCAGCCAAGATACGGGGACTAGCCGCGCCGGGGAGCTGTTTTTT. Its protein product is CTSSQDTGTSRAGELFF.

The chain couples TRBV30 to TRBJ1-1, with unresolved D. This CDR3 has 13 residues. Germline CDR1 reads GTSNPN; CDR2 reads SVGIG (reference sequence). Trimming removed 4 bases at V and 0 bases at J, with 9 bases between. The CDR3 protein is CAWIRQLNTEAFF. The CDR3 bases are TGTGCCTGGATTCGGCAGTTGAACACTGAAGCTTTCTTT.

This clone was counted a few times. V is TRBV29-1 and J is TRBJ2-3; tentatively, D is TRBD1 or TRBD2 (6 bases each). CDR3 length equals 13 residues. Germline V lookup: CDR1 SQVTM, CDR2 ANQGSEA. Trimming left V 6 bases short and J 4 bases short, with 14 bases between. The CDR3 loop reads CSVGGHPPDTQYF. The CDR3 nucleotides read TGCAGCGTGGGGGGACACCCGCCAGATACGCAGTATTTT.

The chain recombines TRBV25-1 with TRBJ1-2; unclear D gene. CDR3 length: 13 amino acids. Germline V gene sequence: CDR1 MGHDK, CDR2 SYGVNS. V gave up 1 base and J gave up 7 bases, with 10 bases separating them. The CDR3 protein is CASSESTRTGYTF. CDR3 bases: TGTGCCAGCAGTGAATCTACAAGAACTGGCTACACCTTC.

The rearrangement joins TRBV29-1 to TRBJ1-2; D gene unclear. V gave up 4 bases and J gave up 3 bases, with 9 bases separating them. The CDR3 contains 12 residues. Per the germline V gene, CDR1 is SQVTM and CDR2 is ANQGSEA. CDR3: CSVVLVDYGYTF. The CDR3 nucleotides read TGCAGCGTTGTTCTGGTTGACTATGGCTACACCTTC.

This rearrangement joins TRBV6-6 to TRBJ2-7; the match to TRBD2 covers 11 bases. Germline lookup yields CDR1 MNHNY and CDR2 SVGAGI (reference sequence). CDR3 length: 15 amino acids. The V and J ends lost 6 bases and 6 bases, in that order; junction bases with no gene match: 10. CDR3 loop: CASRHELAGALEQYF. CDR3 bases: TGTGCCAGCAGGCATGAACTAGCGGGAGCCCTCGAGCAGTACTTC.

The chain couples TRBV19 to TRBJ2-5; D gene uncertain. This CDR3 comprises 14 residues. The germline V gene has CDR1 LNHDA and CDR2 SQIVND (reference sequence). V was pared by 5 bases and J by 1 base, with 11 bases between. This CDR3 reads CASSRGRIQETQYF. CDR3 DNA sequence: TGTGCCAGTAGTCGAGGACGGATCCAAGAGACCCAGTACTTC.

In this sample, this clone turned up a few times. The genes are TRBV6-6 and TRBJ2-7; TRBD1 aligns across 10 bases. Trimming cost V 5 bases and J 3 bases; bases outside gene matches: 4. This CDR3 is 14 amino acids long. Looked up from germline, CDR1 is MNHNY and CDR2 is SVGAGI (reference sequence). CDR3 DNA: TGTGCCAGCAGTGCTGGACAGGGGGGCTACGAGCAGTACTTC. The encoded protein is CASSAGQGGYEQYF.

V usage is TRBV4-1 and J usage is TRBJ1-5; 9 bases are a match to TRBD1. CDR3 length equals 16 residues. Germline CDR1 and CDR2: MGHRA and YSYEKL. V dropped 2 bases and J dropped 5; count of bases not matched to a gene: 7. The CDR3 DNA reads as TGCGCCAGCAGCCAATACATAGGGACAGGGTATCAGCCCCAGCATTTT. It specifies CASSQYIGTGYQPQHF.

The CDR3 region is CASSLRKERATDTQYF. In nucleotides, the CDR3 is TGTGCCAGCTCACTCCGCAAGGAGAGGGCTACAGATACGCAGTATTTT. The chain couples TRBV18 to TRBJ2-3, with D possibly being TRBD2 (5 bases). V lost 4 bases and J 3 bases, leaving 17 bases between the germline ends. Germline V lookup: CDR1 KGHSH, CDR2 LQKENI. The CDR3 length is 16 residues.

There are a few counts of this clone. The rearrangement uses TRBV18 and TRBJ1-1; the match to TRBD1 covers 7 bases. V shed 6 bases, J shed 3 bases, and the junction held 10 bases outside the gene matches. The CDR3 covers 15 residues. CDR1 is KGHSH, CDR2 LQKENI, per germline. The CDR3 DNA is TGTGCCAGCTCGGTTACGGGACAGTCGGACACTGAAGCTTTCTTT. As protein: CASSVTGQSDTEAFF.

V is TRBV19 and J is TRBJ1-5; unclear D gene. This CDR3 contains 13 residues. Looked up from germline, CDR1 is LNHDA and CDR2 is SQIVND (reference sequence). Trimming took off 5 bases at V and 2 bases at J, with 7 bases between the two ends. CDR3 amino acids: CASSQDRNQPQHF. CDR3 nucleotide sequence: TGTGCCAGTAGTCAAGATCGCAATCAGCCCCAGCATTTT.

This clone was detected a few times. The chain is built from TRBV7-2 and TRBJ2-3; no reliable D call. Trimming took 1 base from V and 1 from J, leaving 6 bases between them. The CDR3 runs 14 residues. Germline values: CDR1 SGHTA, CDR2 FQGNSA. This chain's CDR3 is CASSLVFGTDTQYF. In DNA, the CDR3 is TGTGCCAGCAGCTTAGTTTTTGGCACAGATACGCAGTATTTT.

Worth noting for this clone: Distinct nucleotide sequences in the sample also encode this CDR3. The chain uses TRBV7-9 and TRBJ1-2; no firm D call. The length of the CDR3 is 12 residues. V lost 1 base to trimming and J lost 4 bases, with 4 bases between them. The V gene's germline CDR1 is SEHNR and CDR2 FQNEAQ (reference sequence). The CDR3 is CASSLDVYGYTF. The CDR3 DNA is TGTGCCAGCAGCTTAGACGTCTATGGCTACACCTTC.

The V call is TRBV29-1, the J call TRBJ2-3; 10 bases match TRBD1. Trimming took 7 bases from V and 3 from J; bases not matched to a gene: 7. There are 14 residues in the CDR3. Germline V lookup: CDR1 SQVTM, CDR2 ANQGSEA. The CDR3 DNA follows: TGCAGCGCGGGGACAGGGGCGGTGACAGATACGCAGTATTTT. Translation: CSAGTGAVTDTQYF.

This clone showed up just a few times. V usage is TRBV7-9 and J usage is TRBJ2-1, with D unresolved. Trimming took 8 bases from V and 5 from J, leaving 16 bases between them. CDR1 and CDR2 (germline): SEHNR, FQNEAQ (reference sequence). This CDR3 comprises 14 residues. The CDR3 DNA is TGTGCCAGCGTTTTTTGGGGTCGGGACAATGAGCAGTTCTTC. It translates to CASVFWGRDNEQFF.

This chain connects TRBV29-1 to TRBJ1-2, with a tentative D call TRBD1 (6 bases). Germline loops: CDR1 SQVTM, CDR2 ANQGSEA. Trimming stripped 4 bases from V and 10 bases from J, with 19 bases between. This CDR3 spans 13 amino acids. CDR3: CSVAPLSGQNYTF. The CDR3 DNA sequence: TGCAGCGTTGCCCCTCTGTCGGGACAAAACTACACCTTC.

This sequence joins TRBV29-1 and TRBJ2-7, with D unresolved. There are 12 residues in the CDR3. V was cut by 4 bases and J by 0 bases, with 7 bases left in between. Germline values: CDR1 SQVTM, CDR2 ANQGSEA. In nucleotides, the CDR3 is TGCAGCGTTGGTATTAGCTCCTACGAGCAGTACTTC. This sequence encodes CSVGISSYEQYF.

A word on this clone: This CDR3 is also generated by other DNA sequences in the sample. The chain carries TRBV29-1 and TRBJ1-1; possibly TRBD1 for D (5 bases). Trimming left V 3 bases short and J 0 bases short, with 8 bases between. Germline loops: CDR1 SQVTM, CDR2 ANQGSEA. The CDR3 length is 13 residues. The CDR3 here is CSVEGLMNTEAFF. CDR3 bases: TGCAGCGTTGAGGGGCTTATGAACACTGAAGCTTTCTTT. The variable domain in full, completed from reference TRBV29-1 and TRBJ1-1, reads SAVISQKPSRDICQRGTSLTIQCQVDSQVTMMFWYRQQPGQSLTLIATANQGSEATYESGFVIDKFPISRPNLTFSTLTVSNMSPEDSSIYLCSVEGLMNTEAFFGQGTRLTVV.

The rearrangement joins TRBV2 to TRBJ2-1; 7 bases are shared with TRBD1. CDR3 size: 14 residues. Germline V gives CDR1 SNHLY, CDR2 FYNNEI. V dropped 7 bases and J dropped 2; count of bases not matched to a gene: 5. The DNA for the CDR3 is TGTGCCAGCAATAAGGGACAGCCCTACAATGAGCAGTTCTTC. Protein: CASNKGQPYNEQFF.